A single T cell receptor beta chain is shown here with its context. The sample is drawn from a study of sequential checkpoint blockade in melanoma. Across the whole study: Maintenance nivolumab came after either treatment sequence.

Treatment of the sample: randomized to nivolumab then ipilimumab (arm A) or the reverse (arm B). DNA-damaging chemotherapy had not been given to any patient beforehand. Sorted cells were live CD3+CD8+, lacking CD19 and CD56, from PBMCs. Assay: immunoSEQ multiplex PCR; the TCRdb copy retains only in-frame clones and omits some. Of some 8,000 clones detected, around 90% appear once; the ten largest clones hold about 14%. The receptor comes from a human donor with melanoma. The input for sequencing was CD8+ T cells sorted from blood (inferred from file names), taken from a patient given nivolumab and ipilimumab in sequence.

This CDR3 is CASSLWTGSNYGYTF. The CDR3 nucleotides are TGTGCCAGCAGTTTATGGACAGGGTCTAACTATGGCTACACCTTC. This chain uses TRBV28 with TRBJ1-2, with 7 bases aligning to TRBD1. With V trimmed by 0 bases and J by 0 bases, 1 base remained unmatched. From germline, CDR1 is MDHEN and CDR2 SYDVKM. CDR3 length equals 15 residues.